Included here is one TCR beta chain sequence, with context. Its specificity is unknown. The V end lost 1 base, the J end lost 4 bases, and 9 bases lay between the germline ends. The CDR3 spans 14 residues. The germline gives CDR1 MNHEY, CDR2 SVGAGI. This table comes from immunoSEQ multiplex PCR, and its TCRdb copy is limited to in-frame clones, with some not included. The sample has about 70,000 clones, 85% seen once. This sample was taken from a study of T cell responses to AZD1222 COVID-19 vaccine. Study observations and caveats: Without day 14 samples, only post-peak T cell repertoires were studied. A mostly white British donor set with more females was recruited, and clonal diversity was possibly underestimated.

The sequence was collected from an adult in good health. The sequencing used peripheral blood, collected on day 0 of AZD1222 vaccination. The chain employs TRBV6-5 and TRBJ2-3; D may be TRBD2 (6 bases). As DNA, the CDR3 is TGTGCCAGCAGTTACTATAGCGGAGCAGATACGCAGTATTTT. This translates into CASSYYSGADTQYF.